This TCR beta chain was recorded in a study of CD8+ T cells in alopecia areata. Study-wide background: Patients took tofacitinib for 6 to 18 months, followed by 6 drug-free months.

Regarding treatment: oral pan-JAK inhibitor, 5-10 mg twice daily. The authors sorted CD4+ and CD8+ T cells from PBMCs. As to this clone: Its antigen is not known.

General study results and limits: In scalp and blood during tofacitinib, many expanded lesional clones persisted. It was lesional scalp, especially alopecia totalis/universalis, that showed higher clonality than normal scalp.

Per germline, CDR1 MRHNA and CDR2 SNTAGT. Trimming took off 6 bases at V and 4 bases at J, with 5 bases between the two ends. This CDR3 contains 11 residues. RNA was isolated and reverse transcribed to cDNA, the sequencing template. Clones were read by immunoSEQ multiplex PCR, and TCRdb kept only the in-frame ones, dropping some. Of approximately 200,000 clones listed, 60% to 70% are singletons. The sample here was CD4+ T cells sorted from blood, taken at week 4, from a patient treated with tofacitinib. The chain joins TRBV6-4 to TRBJ2-3; D is undetermined. This TCR came from a human donor with alopecia areata. The DNA for the CDR3 is TGTGCCAGCAGCTCGGCAGATACGCAGTATTTT. Translating gives CASSSADTQYF.